A single sample is the source of the 4 T cell receptor beta chains below, sequenced in a study of beta chain features in type 1 diabetes. Expressed TCRB transcripts got sequenced, as all isolated RNA was reverse transcribed. Sequencing was performed with immunoSEQ multiplex PCR; in TCRdb, only in-frame clones are kept and a portion is missing. The data contain 850,000 to 900,000 clones, roughly 17% of them seen just once; the ten biggest clones take up around 0.02%. The sample consisted of naive CD4+ T cells from blood. These receptors were taken from a woman younger than 30 in good health.

Note on this clone: The same CDR3 is also encoded by other DNA sequences in this sample. The V gene is TRBV5-1, the J gene TRBJ2-3; 8 nucleotides match TRBD1. Unmatched junction bases numbered 0, after V lost 0 bases and J lost 0 bases. CDR1 is SGHRS, CDR2 YFSETQ, per germline. The CDR3 contains 15 residues. The DNA of the CDR3 is TGCGCCAGCAGCTTGGACAGGGGGAGCACAGATACGCAGTATTTT. Translating it yields CASSLDRGSTDTQYF.

The V call is TRBV27, the J call TRBJ2-1, with 8 nucleotides matching TRBD2. Germline lookup yields CDR1 MNHEY and CDR2 SMNVEV (reference sequence). Trimming took 5 bases from V and 7 from J; bases not matched to a gene: 7. The CDR3 is made up of 14 amino acids. This CDR3 is CASSPRLAFNEQFF. Written as DNA, the CDR3 is TGTGCCAGCAGTCCCAGACTAGCGTTTAATGAGCAGTTCTTC.

Regarding this clone: The germline gene is not matched at one end of the junction; a read error may be the cause. The chain links TRBV7-8 to TRBJ2-3; 11 bases line up with TRBD2. This CDR3 region has 15 residues. CDR1 and CDR2 (germline): SGHVS, FQNEAQ. CDR3 loop: CANSLLAGAPDTQYF. The CDR3 region has the DNA TGTGCCAACAGCTTACTAGCGGGAGCCCCAGATACGCAGTATTTT.

This clone was seen only a few times. The rearrangement joins TRBV11-2 to TRBJ2-1; D ambiguous. V was pared by 1 base and J by 2 bases, with 9 bases between. Germline-derived CDR1 and CDR2 are SGHAT and FQNNGV. This CDR3 has 15 residues. CDR3: CASSLGSPTYNEQFF. CDR3 nucleotides: TGTGCCAGCAGCTTAGGTAGCCCAACCTACAATGAGCAGTTCTTC.